Below, 10 T cell receptor beta chains from the same sample are listed, as sequenced in a study of blood T cell repertoires in COVID-19. The data were produced by immunoSEQ multiplex PCR, yet TCRdb's version contains in-frame clones alone and is incomplete. The sample has 260,000 or so clones, 65% to 90% seen once. Material for sequencing was peripheral blood. Every receptor here comes from a woman in her sixties or seventies with acute or convalescent COVID-19.

The gene calls are TRBV5-1 and TRBJ2-6; D ambiguous. The CDR3 covers 16 residues. V shed 0 bases and J shed 0 bases, with 7 bases lying between them. Germline CDR1 is SGHRS and CDR2 is YFSETQ. CDR3: CASSLELSSGANVLTF. CDR3 bases: TGCGCCAGCAGCTTGGAACTGTCCTCTGGGGCCAACGTCCTGACTTTC.

This clone was counted between two and nine times. This chain uses TRBV6-5 with TRBJ1-5, with TRBD1 matching 8 bases. The V and J ends lost 4 bases and 7 bases, in that order; junction bases with no gene match: 12. CDR1 and CDR2 (germline): MNHEY, SVGAGI. The CDR3 is 16 residues long. The CDR3 nucleotides read TGTGCCAGCAGTTCGCAGGGGGCGCCGCGGGGACAGCCCCAGCATTTT. It codes for CASSSQGAPRGQPQHF.

This sequence joins TRBV3-1 (or the pseudogene TRBV3-2) and TRBJ2-1, with 7 bases matching TRBD2. The CDR3 loop spans 14 amino acids. After removal of 4 bases from V and 5 bases from J, the junction contained 5 bases not matched to a gene. Germline assignment: CDR1 LGHDT and CDR2 YNNKEL (reference sequence). The chain's CDR3 is CASSPSGTNNEQFF. The CDR3 bases are TGTGCCAGCAGCCCGTCTGGGACTAACAATGAGCAGTTCTTC.

The chain carries TRBV19 and TRBJ1-1; 7 positions agree with TRBD1. The CDR3 is 15 residues long. The germline V gene encodes CDR1 LNHDA and CDR2 SQIVND (reference sequence). V was clipped by 7 bases and J by 1 base; unmatched bases: 9. CDR3 sequence (DNA): TGTGCCAGTACCAGGAACAGGGGCTGGAACACTGAAGCTTTCTTT. It yields the protein CASTRNRGWNTEAFF.

The chain links TRBV19 to TRBJ1-1, with a weak D call TRBD1 (5 bases). V dropped 6 bases and J dropped 1 base, with 12 bases sitting between them. The CDR3 totals 14 residues. The germline V gene encodes CDR1 LNHDA and CDR2 SQIVND (reference sequence). The CDR3 region has the DNA TGTGCCAGTAGCCAGGGATGGACGAACACTGAAGCTTTCTTT. This translates into CASSQGWTNTEAFF.

The chain is built from TRBV5-1 and TRBJ1-2, with 7 nucleotides matching TRBD1. V lost 4 bases to trimming and J lost 3 bases; unmatched junction nucleotides: 6. Germline CDR1 is SGHRS and CDR2 is YFSETQ. The length of the CDR3 is 14 residues. In DNA form, the CDR3 reads TGCGCCAGCAGCGGGCAGGGGGGAGACTATGGCTACACCTTC. Its translation is CASSGQGGDYGYTF.

The genes are TRBV20-1 and TRBJ2-1, with 7 bases fitting TRBD2. Germline V gene lookup returns CDR1 DFQATT and CDR2 SNEGSKA (reference sequence). The CDR3 loop spans 16 amino acids. Losses at the gene ends were 3 bases for V and 7 bases for J; bases not matched to a gene: 15. The CDR3: CSASLPPPQAGNEQFF. The DNA of the CDR3 is TGCAGTGCTAGTCTTCCGCCCCCACAAGCGGGGAATGAGCAGTTCTTC.

The rearrangement links TRBV18 to TRBJ1-5, with 10 bases that match TRBD1. There are 15 residues in the CDR3. The V gene end was trimmed by 3 bases and the J gene end by 7 bases; junction bases not matched to a gene: 6. Germline loops: CDR1 KGHSH, CDR2 LQKENI. The CDR3 bases are TGTGCCAGCTCACCTGGGACAGGGGTGAGACAGCCCCAGCATTTT. It encodes CASSPGTGVRQPQHF.

V and J are TRBV3-1 (or the pseudogene TRBV3-2) and TRBJ2-5, with D perhaps TRBD1 (6 bases). In germline, CDR1 is LGHDT, CDR2 YNNKEL (reference sequence). Between the trimmed V and J ends, which lost 6 bases and 2 bases, there was a span of 10 bases. The CDR3 runs 13 residues. CDR3 amino acids: CASSPGHQETQYF. CDR3 nucleotide sequence: TGTGCCAGCAGTCCGGGACATCAAGAGACCCAGTACTTC.

The table lists this clone with a count of one. This sequence joins TRBV5-6 and TRBJ2-1; 9 positions agree with TRBD2. Trimming removed 5 bases from V and 4 bases from J; junction bases left unmatched: 10. The CDR3 extends over 16 amino acids. Germline assignment: CDR1 SGHDT and CDR2 YYEEEE. The chain's CDR3 is CASSMGLAGPYNEQFF. For the CDR3, the DNA is TGTGCCAGCAGTATGGGGCTAGCGGGGCCTTACAATGAGCAGTTCTTC. The variable domain in full, completed from reference TRBV5-6 and TRBJ2-1, reads DAGVTQSPTHLIKTRGQQVTLRCSPKSGHDTVSWYQQALGQGPQFIFQYYEEEERQRGNFPDRFSGHQFPNYSSELNVNALLLGDSALYLCASSMGLAGPYNEQFFGPGTRLTVL.